The T cell receptor (beta chain) described here comes from a study of shared clonotypes between healthy human individuals. Looking at the study overall: Three plates each covered CD4 naive and memory; CD8 naive two, CD8 memory one.

Study-wide points: As a rule, naive subsets had a larger estimated richness than memory subsets.

Remarks on this clone: Its antigen is still unknown.

The V and J ends lost 1 base and 4 bases, in that order; junction bases with no gene match: 15. CDR3 length equals 18 residues. Germline CDR1 SGHTA, CDR2 FQGNSA. Measured with immunoSEQ multiplex PCR; TCRdb has only the in-frame clones, and not every one. The sample lists 1.4 million to 1.5 million clones, roughly 96% seen once, with more than 0.9% in the top ten. The chain recombines TRBV7-2 with TRBJ1-2, with 7 nucleotides matching TRBD1. Sequencing input: naive CD4+ T cells sorted from blood. Subset in this sample: CD45RA+ positively selected. The receptor was derived from a man aged 25 to 40 in good health. CDR3 region: CASSLGWTGAKGFYGYTF. CDR3 in DNA: TGTGCCAGCAGCTTAGGATGGACAGGCGCAAAGGGGTTCTATGGCTACACCTTC.